This paragraph covers one TCR beta chain sequence. The antigen it binds to is not known. No base-level quality is on record; no much larger clone is a single base apart. This specimen comes from a study of blood T cell repertoires in COVID-19 (TCRdb year 2020). At the level of the whole study: Samples covering the acute and convalescent phases of COVID-19 were provided by collaborators in the United States, Italy and Spain. The prospective study material was composed of cDNA or gDNA derived from T cells, B-cell-depleted T cells, or PBMCs. The dataset comprised deeply sampled blood TCRbeta repertoires from subjects exposed to, actively infected with, or recovered from COVID-19. A freely available public database, intended as a resource for researchers studying the immune response to SARS-CoV-2, is where the repertoires were released. Samples were obtained from the ongoing ImmuneRACE study (first 160 participants) and from 1,254 subjects provided by 6 global collaborators. Sample metadata almost always included a de-identified subject ID, COVID-19 status, age in years and sex. Where available, HLA class I and class II types were obtained from metadata supplied by the sample provider rather than from assay-based typing.

TCRbeta CDR3 regions were amplified from genomic DNA using the immunoSEQ Assay, a bias-controlled multiplex PCR. From the authors' description of their analysis: The number of nucleated cells in each sample was estimated by amplification of reference gene primers within the assay. To quantify the absolute abundance of each unique TCRbeta CDR3 rearrangement, sequence reads were collapsed and filtered. Productive Simpson clonality was computed per sample as the square root of Simpson's diversity index over productive rearrangements. TCRdb stores this immuneACCESS table with in-frame sequences only. Part of the clones is absent; in the studies checked, under half of the shortfall reflects unresolved V genes, and no reason is known for the rest. V and J calls and clone size are those listed in that table; D and trimming were worked out from the DNA. The sample table records more than 35,000 clones; roughly 78% of these occur just once. 23% of the sample comes from the top ten.

Broad study findings and their caveats: Clinical and demographic metadata were provided uncurated, with the amount varying by source and participant.

Collaborating institutions collected whole blood in K2EDTA tubes following their own protocols. Collaborator samples were shipped for TCRbeta analysis as frozen whole blood, isolated PBMCs, or DNA extracted from either sample type. The sequencing sample was made of peripheral blood. The source of this sequence is a man aged 70 or older with acute or convalescent COVID-19.

The CDR3 loop reads CASSSRQGPLDGYTF. At the DNA level, the sequence is TGTGCCAGCAGCTCAAGACAGGGGCCCCTGGATGGCTACACCTTC. The rearrangement combines TRBV7-3 with TRBJ1-2; 8 central bases correspond to TRBD1. CDR1 and CDR2, looked up from the germline V gene, are SGHTA and FQGTGA. The germline V and J ends show losses of 4 bases and 6 bases respectively, and no gene match explains 10 bases of the junction. From cysteine to phenylalanine, the CDR3 is 15 amino acids long. Just CDR3 DNA is preserved here, 45 bases in frame from base 1.